The 9 T cell receptor beta chains below come from one sample, sequenced in a study of memory CD4+ T cells and cytomegalovirus serostatus. Clones were read by immunoSEQ multiplex PCR, and TCRdb kept only the in-frame ones, dropping some. Of 28,000 or so clones listed, 60% to 85% are singletons. Single viable CD3+CD4+CD8-CD45RO+ cells were sorted as the memory CD4+ T cells. Specimen: memory CD4+ T cells from blood. These receptor sequences come from an adult in good health and CMV-seronegative.

The chain recombines TRBV7-2 with TRBJ2-7; D could derive from TRBD1 or TRBD2 (5 bases each). The CDR3 length is 13 residues. Trimming took 8 bases from V and 6 from J, leaving 17 bases between them. Germline V gives CDR1 SGHTA, CDR2 FQGNSA. CDR3 protein: CASVPGPFSEQYF. The CDR3 DNA reads TGTGCCAGCGTCCCGGGACCATTCAGCGAGCAGTACTTC. Drawing the rest from reference TRBV7-2 and TRBJ2-7, the complete variable domain is GAGVSQSPSNKVTEKGKDVELRCDPISGHTALYWYRQSLGQGLEFLIYFQGNSAPDKSGLPSDRFSAERTGGSVSTLTIQRTQQEDSAVYLCASVPGPFSEQYFGPGTRLTVT.

The chain couples TRBV29-1 to TRBJ2-5; TRBD1 agrees at 7 bases. The J call may be mistaken, given a closer DNA end match to TRBJ2-7. Germline V CDR1 and CDR2: SQVTM, ANQGSEA. The CDR3 has 12 residues. This chain's CDR3 is CSGGQVSYEQYF. Here the CDR3 DNA reads TGCAGCGGAGGACAGGTCTCCTACGAGCAGTACTTC.

V gene TRBV13 combines with J gene TRBJ2-7, with 10 bases that match TRBD2. The CDR3 extends over 16 amino acids. The germline V gene has CDR1 PRHDT and CDR2 FYEKMQ (reference sequence). V trimming: 5 bases; J trimming: 6 bases; junction bases outside the gene matches: 13. As DNA, the CDR3 is TGTGCCAGCAGCGCCCCTACTAGCGGGGCTGCCTCCGAGCAGTACTTC. Its protein product is CASSAPTSGAASEQYF. The whole variable domain, remainder taken from reference TRBV13 and TRBJ2-7, is AAGVIQSPRHLIKEKRETATLKCYPIPRHDTVYWYQQGPGQDPQFLISFYEKMQSDKGSIPDRFSAQQFSDYHSELNMSSLELGDSALYFCASSAPTSGAASEQYFGPGTRLTVT.

This sequence joins TRBV7-2 and TRBJ1-2; perhaps TRBD1 as D (6 bases). Germline CDR1 is SGHTA and CDR2 is FQGNSA. V dropped 1 base and J dropped 5 bases, with 14 bases sitting between them. The CDR3 extends over 15 amino acids. The CDR3 DNA reads as TGTGCCAGCAGCTTAGAAGGGGGGGCGGCATATGGCTACACCTTC. Residues: CASSLEGGAAYGYTF.

The CDR3, as DNA: TGTGCCAGCAGGGGAGGGCTAGCATCAGATACGCAGTATTTT. Encoded protein: CASRGGLASDTQYF. This chain joins TRBV7-2 and TRBJ2-3, with 7 bases aligning to TRBD2. The V and J ends lost 6 bases and 4 bases, in that order; junction bases with no gene match: 7. In germline, CDR1 is SGHTA, CDR2 FQGNSA. This CDR3 contains 14 residues.

This chain joins TRBV12-5 and TRBJ2-2; 9 nucleotides align to TRBD1. Losses at the gene ends were 3 bases for V and 4 bases for J; bases not matched to a gene: 9. The germline V gene has CDR1 LGHNT and CDR2 FRNRAP. The CDR3 runs to 17 residues. In nucleotides, the CDR3 is TGTGCTAGTGGTTTCCTCGGGACAGGGAGAGCCACCGGGGAGCTGTTTTTT. Its protein is CASGFLGTGRATGELFF.

The rearrangement uses TRBV5-6 and TRBJ2-5, with D unclear. The CDR3 contains 12 residues. V shed 0 bases and J shed 3 bases, with 3 bases lying between them. CDR1 SGHDT and CDR2 YYEEEE come from the germline V gene. CDR3 in amino acids: CASSLGEETQYF. In DNA, the CDR3 is TGTGCCAGCAGCTTGGGGGAAGAGACCCAGTACTTC.

The chain joins TRBV6-5 to TRBJ1-6; 9 nucleotides match TRBD1. The J segment lost 9 bases and the V segment lost 6 bases, leaving 9 bases of the junction unmatched. This CDR3 contains 15 residues. Germline V gene lookup returns CDR1 MNHEY and CDR2 SVGAGI. DNA of the CDR3: TGTGCCAGCAGACGCCAGGGGGACAGGGCTTCACCCCTCCACTTT. It specifies CASRRQGDRASPLHF.

CDR3 sequence: CASSLEGNNEQFF. CDR3 coding DNA: TGCGCCAGCAGCTTGGAGGGGAACAATGAGCAGTTCTTC. The chain combines TRBV5-1 with TRBJ2-1; D might be TRBD1 (5 bases). This CDR3 region has 13 residues. Germline-derived CDR1 and CDR2 are SGHRS and YFSETQ. V shed 0 bases and J shed 5 bases, with 6 bases lying between them.